This T cell receptor (beta chain) emerged from a study of T cell responses to AZD1222 COVID-19 vaccine. Worth noting for this clone: Antigen specificity is unknown.

This CDR3 has 16 amino acids. Germline V gives CDR1 SGHRS, CDR2 YFSETQ. The V gene end was trimmed by 0 bases and the J gene end by 9 bases; junction bases not matched to a gene: 7. Findings and limits, study-wide: Recipients of two AZD1222 doses showed rising Spike-specific TCR breadth and depth. Among spike-specific TCRs, nearly half reportedly target unmutated variant regions. Samples come after the peak T cell response, not at day 14. Most donors were white British and more were female, and clonal diversity was possibly underestimated.

Generated by immunoSEQ multiplex PCR, the TCRdb table keeps only in-frame clones and is missing some. This sample has around 130,000 clones, with roughly 89% found just once. This chain uses TRBV5-1 with TRBJ2-1, with 12 bases fitting TRBD2. The clonotype comes from an adult who received the MenACWY meningococcal vaccine as a control. The input for sequencing was peripheral blood, taken 28 days after the second dose of the MenACWY control vaccine. CDR3 in DNA: TGCGCCAGCAGCTTGGGCCTAGCGGGAGGGCTTAGTGAGCAGTTCTTC. This translates into CASSLGLAGGLSEQFF.